This T cell receptor beta chain originates from a study of blood T cell repertoires in COVID-19. Looking at the study overall: Donors in the United States, Italy and Spain gave samples during acute or convalescent COVID-19. T cells, B-cell-depleted T cells, or PBMCs supplied cDNA or gDNA.

V gave up 2 bases and J gave up 7 bases; unmatched junction bases: 4. Germline CDR1 and CDR2: SGHTA and FQGNSA. The CDR3 sequence is 16 residues long. This clone was picked up a small number of times. How the authors handled the data: Cell counts per sample came from amplifying reference gene primers. Libraries were prepared by immunoSEQ multiplex PCR; TCRdb keeps only in-frame clonotypes and omits some of them. V and J calls and clone size come straight from that table; D and trimming were deduced from the DNA. The sample shows approximately 400,000 clones, more than 80% of them seen only once. The source material was peripheral blood. This sequence joins TRBV7-2 and TRBJ1-6, with 11 bases matching TRBD1. The TCR sequence derives from a man in his forties with acute or convalescent COVID-19. In DNA form, the CDR3 reads TGTGCCAGCAGCTTATTCGGACAGGGGGCGAATTCACCCCTCCACTTT. It specifies CASSLFGQGANSPLHF.